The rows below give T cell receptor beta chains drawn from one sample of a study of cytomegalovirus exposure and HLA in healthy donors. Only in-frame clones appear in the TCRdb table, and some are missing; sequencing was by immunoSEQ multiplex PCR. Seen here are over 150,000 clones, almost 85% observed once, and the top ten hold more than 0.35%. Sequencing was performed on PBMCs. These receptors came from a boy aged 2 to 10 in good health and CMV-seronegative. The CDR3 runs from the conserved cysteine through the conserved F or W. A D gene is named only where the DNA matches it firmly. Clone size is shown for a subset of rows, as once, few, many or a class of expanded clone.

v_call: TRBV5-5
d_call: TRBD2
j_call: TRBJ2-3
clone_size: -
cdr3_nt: TGTGCCAGCAGCTTAGGGACTAGCGGGACCACAGATACGCAGTATTTT
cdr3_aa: CASSLGTSGTTDTQYF

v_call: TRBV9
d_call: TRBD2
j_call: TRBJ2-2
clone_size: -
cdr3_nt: TGTGCCAGCAGCGTAACGGGGGGCACCGGGGAGCTGTTTTTT
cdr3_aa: CASSVTGGTGELFF

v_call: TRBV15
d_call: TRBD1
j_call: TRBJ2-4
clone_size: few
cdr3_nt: TGTGCCACCAGCTACCAGGGGGCTCGTGGTCAGAGCCCTAGCCAAAAGAGCATTCAGTACTTC
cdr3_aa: CATSYQGARGQSPSQKSIQYF

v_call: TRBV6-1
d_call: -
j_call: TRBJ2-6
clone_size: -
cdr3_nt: TGTGCCAGCAGTGAAAAGGGGTTGGGTATCTCTGGGGCCAACGTCCTGACTTTC
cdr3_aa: CASSEKGLGISGANVLTF

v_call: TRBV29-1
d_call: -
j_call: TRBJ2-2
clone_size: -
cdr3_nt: TGCAGCGTTCAGGGTTTGGCCGGGGAGCTGTTTTTT
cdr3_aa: CSVQGLAGELFF

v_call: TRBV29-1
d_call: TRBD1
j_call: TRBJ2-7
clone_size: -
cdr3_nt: TGCGGTGGTCAGGGGGCCACCGAGCAGTACTTC
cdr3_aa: CGGQGATEQYF

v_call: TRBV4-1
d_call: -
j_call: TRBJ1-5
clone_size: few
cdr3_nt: TGCGCCAGCAGCCTTTTGGGGCAGAGCAATCAGCCCCAGCATTTT
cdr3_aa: CASSLLGQSNQPQHF

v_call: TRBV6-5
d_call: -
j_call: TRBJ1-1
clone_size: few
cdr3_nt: TGTGCCAGCAGTAGGACAGCTATGAACACTGAAGCTTTCTTT
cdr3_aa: CASSRTAMNTEAFF

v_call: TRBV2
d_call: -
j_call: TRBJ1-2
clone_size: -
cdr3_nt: TGTGCCAGCAGTGCACCGGACAGTGCAAACTATGGCTACACCTTC
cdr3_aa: CASSAPDSANYGYTF

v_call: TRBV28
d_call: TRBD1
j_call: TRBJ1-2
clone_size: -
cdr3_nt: TGTGCCAGCCGACCAGGGGGCTATGACATCTATGGCTACACCTTC
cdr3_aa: CASRPGGYDIYGYTF

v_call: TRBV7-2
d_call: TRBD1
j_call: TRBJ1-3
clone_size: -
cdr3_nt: TGTGCCAGCAGCCCGGACAGGGGGCGCGGGTCCATATATTTT
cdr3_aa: CASSPDRGRGSIYF

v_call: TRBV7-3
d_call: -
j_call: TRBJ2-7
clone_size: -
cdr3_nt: TGTGCCAGCAGCTATTCAAGCGGTCCATACGAGCAGTACTTC
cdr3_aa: CASSYSSGPYEQYF

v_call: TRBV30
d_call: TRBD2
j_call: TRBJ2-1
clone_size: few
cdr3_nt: TGTGCCTGGAGTCGGGGACTAGCGGGAGGGGTGAATGAGCAGTTCTTC
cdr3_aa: CAWSRGLAGGVNEQFF

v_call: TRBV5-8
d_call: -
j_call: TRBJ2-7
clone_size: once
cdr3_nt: TGTGCCAGCAGCTCCCTCTACGAGCAGTACTTC
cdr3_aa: CASSSLYEQYF

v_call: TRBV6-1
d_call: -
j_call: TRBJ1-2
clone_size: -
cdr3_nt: TGTGCCAGCAGTGTAACCGCGAACTATGGCTACACCTTC
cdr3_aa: CASSVTANYGYTF

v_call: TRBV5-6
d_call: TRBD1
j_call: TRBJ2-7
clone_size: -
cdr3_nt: TGTGCCAGCAGCTTTCCGGGACAGGGGGTATACGAGCAGTACTTC
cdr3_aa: CASSFPGQGVYEQYF

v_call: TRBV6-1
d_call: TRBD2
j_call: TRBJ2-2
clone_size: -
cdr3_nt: TGTGCCAGCAGTGAAGCGGGGGTTTCTGGGGGAGGGAGGACCGGGGAGCTGTTTTTT
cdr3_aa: CASSEAGVSGGGRTGELFF

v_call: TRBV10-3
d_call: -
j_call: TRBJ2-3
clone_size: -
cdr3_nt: TGTGCCATCGGGGGGGGGCAGTCCACAGATACGCAGTATTTT
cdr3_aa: CAIGGGQSTDTQYF

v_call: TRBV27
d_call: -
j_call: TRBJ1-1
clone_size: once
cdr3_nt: TGTGCCAGCAGTTTATCGAGGGGGGGGGTGAACACTGAAGCTTTCTTT
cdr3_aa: CASSLSRGGVNTEAFF

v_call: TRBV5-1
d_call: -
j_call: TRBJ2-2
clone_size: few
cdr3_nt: TGCGCCAGCAGCTTGCGTCAGGGCACCGGGGAGCTGTTTTTT
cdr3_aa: CASSLRQGTGELFF

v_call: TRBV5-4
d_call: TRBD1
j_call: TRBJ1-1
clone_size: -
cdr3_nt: TGTGCCAGCAGCTCCTGGACAGGGGTCACTGAAGCTTTCTTT
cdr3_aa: CASSSWTGVTEAFF

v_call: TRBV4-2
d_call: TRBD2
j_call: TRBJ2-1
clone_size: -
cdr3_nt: TGTGCCAGCAGCCAAAATAGCGGGAGGGCAGCCTATGAGCAGTTCTTC
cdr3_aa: CASSQNSGRAAYEQFF

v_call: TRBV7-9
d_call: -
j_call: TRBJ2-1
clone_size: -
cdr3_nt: TGTGCCAGCAGCTTAGTCCGGGGGTGGAATGAGCAGTTCTTC
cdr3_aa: CASSLVRGWNEQFF

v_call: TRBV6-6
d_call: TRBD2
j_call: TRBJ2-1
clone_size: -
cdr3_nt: TGTGCCAGCAGCGAGCGGGATAGCTCCTACAATGAGCAGTTCTTC
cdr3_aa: CASSERDSSYNEQFF

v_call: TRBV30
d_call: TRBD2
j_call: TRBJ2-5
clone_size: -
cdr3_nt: TGTGCCTGGGCTAGCGGGAGAGAGACCCAGTACTTC
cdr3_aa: CAWASGRETQYF

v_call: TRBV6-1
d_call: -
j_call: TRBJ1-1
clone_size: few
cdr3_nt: TGTGCCAGCAGTGGTCCGGGACTCAAAAAGAACACTGAAGCTTTCTTT
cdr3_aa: CASSGPGLKKNTEAFF

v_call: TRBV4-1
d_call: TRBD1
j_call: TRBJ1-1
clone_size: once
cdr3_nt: TGCGCCAGCAGCCAAGCGATCTTTCAGGGGGGCCGTGGGAACACTGAAGCTTTCTTT
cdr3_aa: CASSQAIFQGGRGNTEAFF

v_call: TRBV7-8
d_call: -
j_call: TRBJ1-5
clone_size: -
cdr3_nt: TGTGCCAGCAGCTTAGGAGGGTTTGGCAATCAGCCCCAGCATTTT
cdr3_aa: CASSLGGFGNQPQHF

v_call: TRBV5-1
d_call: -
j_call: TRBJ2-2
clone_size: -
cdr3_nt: TGCGCCAGCAGCTCCGGACTAAACACTGTTCACACCGGGGAGCTGTTTTTT
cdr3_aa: CASSSGLNTVHTGELFF

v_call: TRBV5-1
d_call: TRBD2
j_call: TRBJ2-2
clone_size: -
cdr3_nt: TGCGCCAGCAGCTTGGTTCGGGGACTAGAGTACGGGGAGCTGTTTTTT
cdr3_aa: CASSLVRGLEYGELFF

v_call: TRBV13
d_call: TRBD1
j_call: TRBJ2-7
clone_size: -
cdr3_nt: TGTGCCAGCAGCTACCGGGGGACAGGATCCGAGCAGTACTTC
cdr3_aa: CASSYRGTGSEQYF

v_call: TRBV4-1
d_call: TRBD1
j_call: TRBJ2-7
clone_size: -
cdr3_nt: TGCGCCAGCAGCGCCCGGGACAGGGAGTCCGAGCAGTACTTC
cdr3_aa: CASSARDRESEQYF

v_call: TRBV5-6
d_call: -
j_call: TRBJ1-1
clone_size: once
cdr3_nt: TGTGCCAGCAGCTTATGGGGCGATGGTGCTTTCTTT
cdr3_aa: CASSLWGDGAFF

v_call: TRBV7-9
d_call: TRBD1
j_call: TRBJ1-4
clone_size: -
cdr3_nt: TGTGCCAGCAGCTTAGACGGACAGGGAGGAGAAAAACTGTTTTTT
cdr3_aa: CASSLDGQGGEKLFF

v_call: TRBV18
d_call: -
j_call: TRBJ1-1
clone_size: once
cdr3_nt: TGTGCCAGCTCACCACGTATCGGCGCAGGGGCCCAAGTGGCTGAAGCTTTCTTT
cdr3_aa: CASSPRIGAGAQVAEAFF

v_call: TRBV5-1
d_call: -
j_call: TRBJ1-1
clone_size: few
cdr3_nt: TGCGCCAGCACCCCCGGAATTGGCGGCACTGAAGCTTTCTTT
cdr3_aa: CASTPGIGGTEAFF

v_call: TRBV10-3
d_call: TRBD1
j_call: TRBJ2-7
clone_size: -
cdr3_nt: TGTGCCATCAGGAAAACCCCCGGGACAGAGTACGAGCAGTACTTC
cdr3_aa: CAIRKTPGTEYEQYF

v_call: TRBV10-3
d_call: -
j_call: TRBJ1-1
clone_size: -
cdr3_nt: TGTGCCATCAGGAACAGTGACACTGAAGCTTTCTTT
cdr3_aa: CAIRNSDTEAFF

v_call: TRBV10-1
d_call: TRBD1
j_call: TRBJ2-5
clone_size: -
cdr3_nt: TGCGCCAGCAGTGAGTCGCAGGGGGCCCAAGAGACCCAGTACTTC
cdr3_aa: CASSESQGAQETQYF

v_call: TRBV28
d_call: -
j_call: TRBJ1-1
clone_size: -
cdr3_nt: TGTGCCAGCAGGCTAAACAGGGTGAACACTGAAGCTTTCTTT
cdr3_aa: CASRLNRVNTEAFF

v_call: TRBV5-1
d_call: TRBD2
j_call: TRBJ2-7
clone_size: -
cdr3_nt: TGCGCCAGCAGCTTCGGACTAGCGGGAACCTACGAGCAGTACTTC
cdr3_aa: CASSFGLAGTYEQYF